This TCR beta chain emerged from a study of T cell responses to AZD1222 COVID-19 vaccine. The CDR3 has 15 residues. CDR1 is SQVTM, CDR2 ANQGSEA, per germline. V was pared by 7 bases and J by 0 bases, with 8 bases of the junction left unmatched. Generated by immunoSEQ multiplex PCR, the TCRdb table keeps only in-frame clones and is missing some. This table has fewer than 200,000 clones, roughly 92% appearing once. The gene calls are TRBV29-1 and TRBJ1-3; TRBD1 matches at 8 bases. The receptor was isolated from an adult in good health. Specimen: peripheral blood, collected on day 0 of AZD1222 vaccination. The CDR3 loop is CSGWTGTSSGNTIYF. CDR3 nucleotides: TGCAGCGGCTGGACAGGGACGAGCTCTGGAAACACCATATATTTT.